These 13 T cell receptor beta chains came from one sample sequenced in a study of blood T cells in healthy people across ages. With a J-beta primer mix and a sample-barcoded 5' primer, a second PCR ran 7 to 11 cycles. TCRdb recomputed calls from the 5' RACE reads with MiXCR, one row per CDR3 protein. This table has some 900,000 distinct CDR3 sequences, around 46% appearing once. The sample was blood. The receptor set was obtained from a man aged 30 to 45 in good health.

Concerning this clonotype: With a much larger clone just one base away, this may be a read error. The rearrangement links TRBV6-1 to TRBJ2-7, with 12 bases aligning to TRBD2. TRBJ2-5 matches the DNA end more closely, so the J call is doubtful. Per the germline V gene, CDR1 is MNHNS and CDR2 is SASEGT. The length of the CDR3 is 15 residues. CDR3: CASGGLAGGPETQYF. The CDR3 DNA reads TGTGCCAGCGGTGGGCTAGCGGGGGGGCCAGAGACCCAGTACTTC.

This clonotype was counted a few times. The V gene is TRBV5-1, the J gene TRBJ2-7; the match to TRBD1 covers 7 bases. Germline V gene sequence: CDR1 SGHRS, CDR2 YFSETQ. This CDR3 contains 15 residues. Trimming at V came to 0 bases and at J to 2 bases, leaving 5 bases not matched to a gene. DNA for the CDR3: TGCGCCAGCAGCTTGGAGGGGACAGTTACCTACGAGCAGTACTTC. It encodes CASSLEGTVTYEQYF. The whole variable domain, remainder taken from reference TRBV5-1 and TRBJ2-7, is KAGVTQTPRYLIKTRGQQVTLSCSPISGHRSVSWYQQTPGQGLQFLFEYFSETQRNKGNFPGRFSGRQFSNSRSEMNVSTLELGDSALYLCASSLEGTVTYEQYFGPGTRLTVT.

This clonotype occurred many times. The V call is TRBV6-5, the J call TRBJ2-5; 9 bases fit TRBD2. The CDR3 runs to 16 residues. With 4 bases clipped from V and 3 bases from J, the junction kept 9 bases outside the gene matches. Germline assignment: CDR1 MNHEY and CDR2 SVGAGI. In nucleotides, the CDR3 is TGTGCCAGCAGTTTGGTGCAGCGGGGGGCCGAAGAGACCCAGTACTTC. Residues: CASSLVQRGAEETQYF.

The rearrangement joins TRBV10-3 to TRBJ1-1; D unclear. CDR1 is ENHRY and CDR2 is SYGVKD in the germline V gene. This CDR3 contains 13 residues. With 5 bases removed from V and 1 base from J, the gap between germline ends came to 8 bases. The chain's CDR3 is CAISPSQNTEAFF. The CDR3 DNA sequence: TGTGCCATCAGTCCCTCACAGAACACTGAAGCTTTCTTT.

This clonotype has only a few counts. The CDR3 reads CASSYGGPFYEQYF. Written as DNA, the CDR3 is TGTGCCAGCAGCTACGGGGGACCCTTCTACGAGCAGTACTTC. The chain links TRBV13 to TRBJ2-7, with D perhaps matching TRBD2 (6 bases). The ends were cut back, 4 bases at V and 3 bases at J, with 13 bases in the middle. The germline CDR1 and CDR2 sequences are PRHDT and FYEKMQ (reference sequence). CDR3 size: 14 residues.

The chain employs TRBV2 and TRBJ1-4, with TRBD1 as a possible D gene (5 bases). The V end lost 6 bases, the J end lost 1 base, and 9 bases lay between the germline ends. The germline V gene has CDR1 SNHLY and CDR2 FYNNEI. CDR3 size: 14 residues. CDR3 sequence reads: CASSETVTNEKLFF. DNA for the CDR3: TGTGCCAGCAGCGAGACAGTAACTAATGAAAAACTGTTTTTT.

This clonotype was detected only once. This chain uses TRBV5-1 with TRBJ2-3; 8 bases fit TRBD2. V lost 2 bases and J lost 1; bases outside the gene matches: 6. This CDR3 spans 16 amino acids. The germline V gene has CDR1 SGHRS and CDR2 YFSETQ. This CDR3 reads CASSLQSGSGTDTQYF. The CDR3 DNA reads TGCGCCAGCAGCTTACAAAGCGGGAGTGGCACAGATACGCAGTATTTT.

The sample holds a few counts of this clonotype. The chain employs TRBV20-1 and TRBJ2-3; 11 bases agree with TRBD1. V was pared by 1 base and J by 5 bases, with 14 bases of the junction left unmatched. This CDR3 spans 18 amino acids. Germline V gene sequence: CDR1 DFQATT, CDR2 SNEGSKA (reference sequence). The CDR3 DNA reads TGCAGTGCTAGAGCTTACGGGACAGGGGGTGGTGGGGGAGATACGCAGTATTTT. Translated: CSARAYGTGGGGGDTQYF.

In its sample, this clonotype was seen once. V gene TRBV4-1 combines with J gene TRBJ1-5; 7 nucleotides line up with TRBD1. CDR3 length: 16 residues. Germline CDR1 MGHRA, CDR2 YSYEKL. V was pared by 3 bases and J by 5 bases, with 10 bases of the junction left unmatched. CDR3 amino acids: CASSHLGTDPYQPQHF. The CDR3 DNA sequence: TGCGCCAGCAGCCACCTTGGGACAGATCCCTATCAGCCCCAGCATTTT.

The V gene is TRBV6-1, the J gene TRBJ1-1; no clear D gene. Germline V gene sequence: CDR1 MNHNS, CDR2 SASEGT. V lost 3 bases to trimming and J lost 4 bases, with 12 bases between them. This CDR3 region has 14 residues. CDR3 sequence: CASSDPPVLTEAFF. DNA for the CDR3: TGTGCCAGCAGTGACCCGCCGGTCCTCACTGAAGCTTTCTTT.

This clonotype has only one observation. DNA for the CDR3: TGTGCCAGCAGCGACAGGACAGTGGATCAGGAGCAGTACTTC. This translates into CASSDRTVDQEQYF. V and J are TRBV7-9 and TRBJ2-7; D may be TRBD1 (6 bases). V was clipped by 5 bases and J by 7 bases, with 18 bases between them. CDR1 is SEHNR, CDR2 FQNEAQ, per germline (reference sequence). This CDR3 has 14 residues.

Only a few counts were recorded for this clonotype. The rearrangement joins TRBV18 to TRBJ2-1; no clear D gene. V was pared by 0 bases and J by 6 bases, with 6 bases between. In germline, CDR1 is KGHSH, CDR2 LQKENI. The CDR3 length is 13 residues. The chain's CDR3 is CASSPPVLNEQFF. The CDR3 nucleotides read TGTGCCAGCTCACCACCGGTCCTCAATGAGCAGTTCTTC.

The chain links TRBV21-1 to TRBJ2-7; the D call of TRBD1 is as the table states it, not checked on the DNA. TRBV21-1 is a listed pseudogene. The CDR3 has 13 residues. The CDR3 reads CVSSKDRGDEQYF. DNA of the CDR3: TGTGTCAGCAGCAAAGACAGGGGTGACGAGCAGTACTTC.